Listed below are T cell receptor beta chains from one sample, sequenced in a study of T cells after yellow fever vaccination. TCRdb reanalysed the 5' RACE reads using MiXCR and keeps one entry per CDR3 protein. The data show fewer than 650,000 distinct CDR3 sequences, 20% to 25% seen once. The source material was PBMCs, sampled about 21 days after the first yellow fever vaccination. These receptors all come from a man between 18 and 29 years old who received the YFV17D yellow fever vaccine. Both conserved end residues are part of each CDR3. D genes are given only for firm matches. Clone sizes are given selectively: once, few, many, or a class where the clone is expanded.

d_gene	v_gene	j_gene	abundance	CDR3nt	CDR3aa
.	TRBV10-2	TRBJ1-2	few	TGCGCCAGCAGTGGACAGTCCTATGGCTACACCTTC	CASSGQSYGYTF
.	TRBV5-1	TRBJ2-3	.	TGCGCCAGCAGCACGGGACTCAATACGCAGTATTTT	CASSTGLNTQYF
.	TRBV7-3	TRBJ1-2	many	TGTGCCAGCAGCTTGGGGCCAGACTCTAACTATGGCTACACCTTC	CASSLGPDSNYGYTF
TRBD2	TRBV20-1	TRBJ2-2	few	TGCAGGGCGAGCGGGGGGGCCTCCGGGGAGCTGTTTTTT	CRASGGASGELFF
.	TRBV11-2	TRBJ1-3	.	TGTGCCAGCAGCTTAGCCGGGGGAACTGGAAACACCATATATTTT	CASSLAGGTGNTIYF
.	TRBV12-3/TRBV12-4	TRBJ2-1	many	TGTGCCAGCAGGGGGGGTGAGCAGTTCTTC	CASRGGEQFF
.	TRBV27	TRBJ2-1	few	TGTGCCAGCAGTTTTTCGGGACAACACAATGAGCAGTTCTTC	CASSFSGQHNEQFF
.	TRBV12-3/TRBV12-4	TRBJ1-3	.	TGTGCCAGCATTATCACCGGTGGAAACACCATATATTTT	CASIITGGNTIYF
TRBD2	TRBV9	TRBJ2-7	.	TGTGCCAGCAGCGCCTCCGCGGGGGGCTCCTACGAGCAGTACTTC	CASSASAGGSYEQYF
.	TRBV5-1	TRBJ2-1	few	TGCGCCAGCAGCTTGGAATCCCATGAGCAGTTCTTC	CASSLESHEQFF
TRBD1	TRBV6-1	TRBJ2-2	few	TGTGCCAGCAGCCAATACCGGGACAGGGAATCCGGGGAGCTGTTTTTT	CASSQYRDRESGELFF
.	TRBV7-3	TRBJ2-3	few	TGTGCCAGCAGGAGCCTCGGGGCGGATACGCAGTATTTT	CASRSLGADTQYF
TRBD2	TRBV12-3/TRBV12-4	TRBJ2-3	few	TGTGCCAGCAGTTTGGGGGGGACTAGCGGGGTCACAGATACGCAGTATTTT	CASSLGGTSGVTDTQYF
TRBD1	TRBV15	TRBJ1-4	few	TGTGCCACCAGCACCCGAACAGGGGGCGAGGCTGAAAAACTGTTTTTT	CATSTRTGGEAEKLFF
.	TRBV10-3	TRBJ1-2	.	TGTGCCATCAGGGACGCGGCCCGGGACTATGGCTACACCTTC	CAIRDAARDYGYTF
.	TRBV7-2	TRBJ1-6	few	TGTGCCAGCAGCTTAGTATTGGGGTATAATTCACCCCTCCACTTT	CASSLVLGYNSPLHF
.	TRBV20-1	TRBJ1-2	few	TGCAGTGCTAGAGCAGAGGTTCGAGGCTACACCTTC	CSARAEVRGYTF
.	TRBV7-8	TRBJ2-4	.	TGTGCCAGCAGCTTACGGGCCCCAGCCAAAAACATTCAGTACTTC	CASSLRAPAKNIQYF
.	TRBV20-1	TRBJ2-1	.	TGCAGTGCTAGCGGGGAAAGGCTCTACAATGAGCAGTTCTTC	CSASGERLYNEQFF
.	TRBV20-1	TRBJ1-1	few	TGCAGTGCTAGAGATATTGGGGGGAACGCTGAAGCTTTCTTT	CSARDIGGNAEAFF